Listed below are T cell receptor beta chains from one sample, sequenced in a study of T cells of healthy individuals. TCRdb reprocessed the 5' RACE reads via MiXCR and lists one record per CDR3 protein. Of 65,000 to 95,000 distinct CDR3 sequences detected, about 4.8% appear once; the ten largest clones hold about 7.5%. These receptors were taken from a female donor in good health. The CDR3 runs from the conserved cysteine through the conserved F or W. D genes are given only for firm matches. Clone size, where shown, is once, few, many, or a class for clones that have expanded.

. | TRBJ2-7 | TRBV18 | many | CASSRTGPYEQYF | TGTGCCAGCTCACGCACAGGGCCCTACGAGCAGTACTTC
TRBD2 | TRBJ2-2 | TRBV6-2/TRBV6-3 | many | CASSKSGSAGELFF | TGTGCCAGCAGTAAGAGCGGGAGTGCCGGGGAGCTGTTTTTT
TRBD1 | TRBJ1-1 | TRBV29-1 | . | CSALKQGANTEAFF | TGCAGCGCCCTAAAACAGGGGGCGAACACTGAAGCTTTCTTT
TRBD2 | TRBJ2-7 | TRBV7-9 | few | CASSLVAGGGQYF | TGTGCCAGCAGCTTAGTAGCGGGAGGTGGGCAGTACTTC
. | TRBJ2-6 | TRBV6-5 | many | CASSKGVRANVLTF | TGTGCCAGCAGTAAAGGGGTCAGGGCCAACGTCCTGACTTTC
TRBD1 | TRBJ2-3 | TRBV7-9 | . | CASSSDREGDTQYF | TGTGCCAGCAGCTCTGACAGGGAAGGAGATACGCAGTATTTT
. | TRBJ2-1 | TRBV9 | few | CASGSARGDYNEQFF | TGTGCCAGCGGGTCTGCCAGGGGAGACTACAATGAGCAGTTCTTC
. | TRBJ2-1 | TRBV20-1 | many | CSARRPSERENNEQFF | TGCAGTGCTAGGAGACCTAGCGAGAGGGAAAACAATGAGCAGTTCTTC
. | TRBJ1-1 | TRBV10-3 | many | CAISPGGFTEAFF | TGTGCCATCAGCCCGGGGGGGTTTACTGAAGCTTTCTTT
. | TRBJ1-3 | TRBV10-3 | many | CAIRRTSENTIYF | TGTGCCATCAGACGGACTTCGGAAAACACCATATATTTT
TRBD2 | TRBJ2-2 | TRBV6-5 | many | CASRRTSGYLTGELFF | TGTGCCAGCAGGAGGACTAGCGGGTACCTTACCGGGGAGCTGTTTTTT
TRBD2 | TRBJ2-3 | TRBV4-1 | many | CASSQDGASGNTDTQYF | TGCGCCAGCAGCCAAGATGGGGCTAGCGGGAACACAGATACGCAGTATTTT
. | TRBJ1-2 | TRBV28 | once | CASAGISYYGYTF | TGTGCCTCAGCAGGTATAAGCTACTATGGCTACACCTTC
. | TRBJ1-3 | TRBV6-2/TRBV6-3 | many | CASRQDLTGNTIYF | TGTGCCAGCAGACAGGACCTGACAGGAAACACCATATATTTT
TRBD1 | TRBJ1-4 | TRBV20-1 | many | CSARESRQGGEKLFF | TGCAGTGCTAGAGAGAGTCGTCAGGGGGGAGAAAAACTGTTTTTT
TRBD1 | TRBJ1-3 | TRBV28 | many | CASSSTTGLDENTIYF | TGTGCCAGCAGCTCTACGACAGGGTTAGATGAAAACACCATATATTTT
. | TRBJ1-4 | TRBV4-1 | many | CASSQPTDEKLFF | TGCGCCAGCAGCCAACCGACAGACGAAAAACTGTTTTTT
TRBD1 | TRBJ2-7 | TRBV20-1 | . | CSAPRRQGANEQYF | TGCAGTGCTCCTCGGCGACAGGGGGCGAACGAGCAGTACTTC
. | TRBJ1-1 | TRBV12-3/TRBV12-4 | many | CASIDRVNTEAFF | TGTGCCAGCATCGATAGGGTAAACACTGAAGCTTTCTTT
. | TRBJ1-3 | TRBV3-1 | many | CASSQQNTIYF | TGTGCCAGCAGCCAACAAAACACCATATATTTT
TRBD2 | TRBJ2-3 | TRBV4-3 | few | CASRKGSGRAVTDTQYF | TGCGCCAGCAGGAAGGGTAGCGGGAGGGCCGTCACAGATACGCAGTATTTT
. | TRBJ2-4 | TRBV7-9 | . | CASSLTGVNIQYF | TGTGCCAGCAGCCTGACAGGAGTAAACATTCAGTACTTC
. | TRBJ1-6 | TRBV20-1 | many | CSARTGNSPLHF | TGCAGTGCGCGAACAGGGAATTCACCCCTCCACTTT
TRBD2 | TRBJ2-3 | TRBV12-3/TRBV12-4 | many | CASSLAGGVDTQYF | TGTGCCAGCAGTCTAGCGGGAGGTGTAGATACGCAGTATTTT
. | TRBJ2-2 | TRBV4-1 | many | CASSQEALNTGELFF | TGCGCCAGCAGCCAAGAAGCTCTGAACACCGGGGAGCTGTTTTTT
TRBD1 | TRBJ1-1 | TRBV6-2/TRBV6-3 | . | CASSPRGGETEAFF | TGTGCCAGCAGCCCCAGGGGGGGTGAAACTGAAGCTTTCTTT
. | TRBJ2-7 | TRBV4-1 | . | CASSPTGPEDYEQYF | TGCGCCAGCAGCCCCACCGGGCCCGAGGACTACGAGCAGTACTTC
TRBD2 | TRBJ2-5 | TRBV5-1 | many | CASSTRPTLSGRARETQYF | TGCGCCAGCAGCACCCGACCTACACTTAGCGGGAGAGCGCGAGAGACCCAGTACTTC
. | TRBJ2-5 | TRBV19 | many | CASSSASSLRETQYF | TGTGCCAGTAGTTCGGCTAGCAGCCTACGAGAGACCCAGTACTTC
. | TRBJ2-2 | TRBV7-2 | . | CASSLAETGELFF | TGTGCCAGCAGCTTAGCAGAGACCGGGGAGCTGTTTTTT
. | TRBJ1-2 | TRBV6-5 | few | CASSGDGERRYTF | TGTGCCAGCAGTGGGGATGGGGAGAGGAGGTACACCTTC
. | TRBJ1-5 | TRBV5-1 | many | CASSREGTGNQPQHF | TGCGCCAGCAGCCGGGAAGGGACGGGCAATCAGCCCCAGCATTTT
TRBD1 | TRBJ1-1 | TRBV27 | many | CASSLRQGVTEAFF | TGTGCCAGCAGTTTAAGACAGGGAGTAACTGAAGCTTTCTTT
. | TRBJ2-3 | TRBV30 | few | CAWNRAHTQYF | TGTGCCTGGAACCGCGCGCATACGCAGTATTTT
TRBD2 | TRBJ2-7 | TRBV6-5 | many | CASSRDYYEQYF | TGTGCCAGCAGCCGGGACTACTACGAGCAGTACTTC
TRBD1 | TRBJ1-6 | TRBV18 | many | CASSPSTGRFNSPLHF | TGTGCCAGCTCACCGTCGACAGGGCGATTCAATTCACCCCTCCACTTT
TRBD1 | TRBJ1-4 | TRBV15 | many | CATNKGQGEEKLFF | TGTGCCACCAACAAGGGACAGGGTGAAGAAAAACTGTTTTTT
. | TRBJ2-3 | TRBV6-2/TRBV6-3 | few | CASSYSASQDTQYF | TGTGCCAGCAGTTACTCGGCTAGCCAAGATACGCAGTATTTT
. | TRBJ1-5 | TRBV7-9 | many | CASSYTDNQPQHF | TGTGCCAGCAGCTACACCGACAATCAGCCCCAGCATTTT
. | TRBJ2-7 | TRBV7-2 | many | CASSLDPYEQYF | TGTGCCAGCAGCCTAGACCCGTACGAGCAGTACTTC
. | TRBJ1-5 | TRBV11-2 | many | CASSLEGGSNQPQHF | TGTGCCAGCAGCTTAGAGGGGGGCTCCAATCAGCCCCAGCATTTT
TRBD2 | TRBJ2-1 | TRBV6-5 | . | CASSPDHPGLADNEQFF | TGTGCCAGCAGTCCTGATCATCCGGGACTAGCTGACAATGAGCAGTTCTTC
. | TRBJ2-6 | TRBV4-1 | many | CASSQEEGSGANVLTF | TGCGCCAGCAGCCAAGAAGAGGGTAGTGGGGCCAACGTCCTGACTTTC